This T cell receptor (beta chain) derives from a study of T cell responses to AZD1222 COVID-19 vaccine (dated by TCRdb to the early 2020s). Broadly, across the study: A total of just over 230 trial participants underwent TCR sequencing, of whom 207 had received two doses of AZD1222 and around 25 had received two doses of the MenACWY control vaccine. Enrollment into the trials was organized by age into subgroups of 18-55, 56-69 and 70-plus years, and those subgroups contained roughly 140, 27 and 60 TCR-sequenced participants, respectively. Overall results and qualifications from the work: A significant rise in spike-specific TCR breadth and depth was observed after two AZD1222 doses relative to day 0 and relative to MenACWY recipients. Conclusions about previously exposed vaccinees are limited because only six or seven AZD1222 recipients were SARS-CoV-2 seropositive at baseline. Participants were mostly white British, with more females than males. The authors suggested clonal diversity may have been underestimated. Epitopes outside the regions mutated in the B.1.351 and B.1.1.7 variants were reportedly recognized by nearly half of the unique spike-specific TCRs. Vaccine-associated CD4 TCRs spanned the whole spike protein, with dominant responses in regions 160-218 and 743-854. The 56-69-year group was small, and its depth increase did not reach significance, likely because of low power. Because no day 14 peak-response samples were available, repertoires were characterized only after the peak T cell response.

The time point label corresponds to: about 28 days (+/-7) after the second vaccine dose. Because spike-specific TCR depth and breadth did not differ between the two schedules, AZD1222 recipients who got a second dose at roughly 4 weeks were pooled with those who got a second dose at roughly 12 weeks. Vaccinee samples came from UK trials COV001 and COV002, including a single-blind randomized controlled phase 2/3 trial of AZD1222 (ChAdOx1 nCoV-19) in healthy adults. Trial participant PBMC samples were collected at day 0 and day 28 after the second dose for TCRbeta chain sequencing. The CDR3 regions of human TCRbeta chains were subjected to immunosequencing. Under the source paper's analysis protocol: TCRs in the repertoires were matched against a reference library of SARS-CoV-2-specific TCRs that had been generated with the MIRA antigen-specificity platform. Breadth meant the fraction of unique TCRs that were SARS-CoV-2-associated, whereas depth meant the fraction of total T cells that were SARS-CoV-2-associated. Using the MIRA data, each spike-specific TCR was assigned both to the spike region to which the TCR was reactive and to a CD4 or CD8 class. Log10-transformed breadth and depth values were compared by one-way ANOVA with Sidak's multiple comparisons tests. Entries here come from immuneACCESS through TCRdb and include only in-frame sequences with V and J called. Some clones fail to appear in such tables; in the studies checked, an unresolved V gene covers under half of the shortfall, and the cause of the remainder is unknown. The V and J calls and the clone size are those of that table, but D and trimming were determined from the DNA. This sample lists 90,000 to 120,000 clones; around 90% were detected once. Approximately 5.6% of the sample belongs to the ten largest clones.

The germline V gene encodes CDR1 SGHAT and CDR2 FQNNGV. V is cut by 3 bases and J by 0 bases, and the space between the germline ends is 14 bases. The CDR3, from cysteine to phenylalanine, totals 16 residues. Solely the CDR3 DNA is kept, with 48 bases framed from the first base. A word on this clone: Its antigen is currently not known. Per-base quality was not reported, and no clone a single base away is much larger than it.

Sequencing was performed on peripheral blood, taken 28 days after the second AZD1222 dose. The receptor chain draws on TRBV11-2 and TRBJ1-1; tentative D gene TRBD1, with 5 bases matching. The sequence was collected from an adult who received the AZD1222 COVID-19 vaccine. The DNA sequence is TGTGCCAGCAGCTTTCAGAGACAGAGATTGAACACTGAAGCTTTCTTT. Translated, this is CASSFQRQRLNTEAFF.